The rows below give T cell receptor beta chains drawn from one sample of a study of early T cells in non-severe SARS-CoV-2 infection. Using its own MiXCR run on the 5' RACE reads, TCRdb lists one record per CDR3 protein. The sample records approximately 84,000 distinct CDR3 sequences, 15% being singletons. What was sequenced was whole blood. The receptors originated from an adult who was a healthcare worker with PCR-confirmed SARS-CoV-2 infection or an uninfected control (not recorded which). Both conserved end residues are part of each CDR3. The D gene is left open where the match is weak. Expanded clones get a size class; other rows say once, few or many, or leave the size out.

size: few; J: TRBJ2-3; D: NA; V: TRBV12-3/TRBV12-4; DNA: TGTGCCAGCAGTTTCGTTCGGGCCTCCTCCACAGATACGCAGTATTTT; CDR3: CASSFVRASSTDTQYF
size: NA; J: TRBJ1-1; D: NA; V: TRBV10-2; DNA: TGCGCCAGCAGTGAGGAAGGACCTCCTGATGAAGCTTTCTTT; CDR3: CASSEEGPPDEAFF
size: few; J: TRBJ1-6; D: NA; V: TRBV9; DNA: TGTGCCAGCAGCCCTGGGGAGGGGAGCGAAGGCTCACCCCTCCACTTT; CDR3: CASSPGEGSEGSPLHF
size: few; J: TRBJ2-3; D: TRBD1; V: TRBV7-2; DNA: TGTGCCAGCAGCGTAGACAGGGGGAACACAGATACGCAGTATTTT; CDR3: CASSVDRGNTDTQYF
size: NA; J: TRBJ2-3; D: TRBD2; V: TRBV12-3/TRBV12-4; DNA: TGTGCCAGCAGTTTGAATGCGGGAGCTGGAGGTACGCAGTATTTT; CDR3: CASSLNAGAGGTQYF
size: many; J: TRBJ2-1; D: NA; V: TRBV19; DNA: TGTGCCAGTAGTTTCGGGGCACAGCAGTTCTTC; CDR3: CASSFGAQQFF
size: few; J: TRBJ1-2; D: NA; V: TRBV2; DNA: TGTGCCAGCATCGCGCAAGGGGGATATGGCTACACCTTC; CDR3: CASIAQGGYGYTF
size: NA; J: TRBJ2-5; D: NA; V: TRBV5-1; DNA: TGCGCCAGCAGCGCCTACGACAGCCAAGAGACCCAGTACTTC; CDR3: CASSAYDSQETQYF
size: NA; J: TRBJ2-3; D: NA; V: TRBV6-2/TRBV6-3; DNA: TGTGCCAGCAGTTACTCGACCACAGATACGCAGTATTTT; CDR3: CASSYSTTDTQYF
size: NA; J: TRBJ2-5; D: NA; V: TRBV15; DNA: TGTGCCACCAGCAAAGGGGGGAGGTTGGAGACCCAGTACTTC; CDR3: CATSKGGRLETQYF
size: NA; J: TRBJ2-1; D: NA; V: TRBV14; DNA: TGTGCCAGCAGCCAGGGGCTTAGTGATGAGCAGTTCTTC; CDR3: CASSQGLSDEQFF
size: NA; J: TRBJ1-2; D: NA; V: TRBV5-5; DNA: TGTGCCAGCAGCTTGGGCCAGGAAGATTATGGCTACACCTTC; CDR3: CASSLGQEDYGYTF
size: few; J: TRBJ2-2; D: NA; V: TRBV7-2; DNA: TGTGCCAGCAGCTTAGACGCGGGGCAGGACACCGGGGAGCTGTTTTTT; CDR3: CASSLDAGQDTGELFF
size: few; J: TRBJ1-5; D: NA; V: TRBV19; DNA: TGTGCCAGTAAACAGGGAAATCAGCCCCAGCATTTT; CDR3: CASKQGNQPQHF
size: many; J: TRBJ1-5; D: NA; V: TRBV4-1; DNA: TGCGCCAGCAGCCAAGATGCAGCGGGCTACAATCAGCCCCAGCATTTT; CDR3: CASSQDAAGYNQPQHF
size: NA; J: TRBJ2-2; D: TRBD1; V: TRBV5-4; DNA: TGTGCCAGCAGCTTTGGGACAGGGGGTACCGGGGAGCTGTTTTTT; CDR3: CASSFGTGGTGELFF
size: NA; J: TRBJ1-4; D: NA; V: TRBV11-2; DNA: TGTGCCAGCAGCCCCTTTAGTCAGGGCGGAAAACTGTTTTTT; CDR3: CASSPFSQGGKLFF
size: few; J: TRBJ2-7; D: NA; V: TRBV27; DNA: TGTGCCAGCAGTTTATTGAGTCGGCCCTACGAGCAGTACTTC; CDR3: CASSLLSRPYEQYF
size: NA; J: TRBJ2-7; D: NA; V: TRBV7-9; DNA: TGTGCCAGCAGCTCGGCGGGACAGTCCTACGAGCAGTACTTC; CDR3: CASSSAGQSYEQYF
size: NA; J: TRBJ2-7; D: NA; V: TRBV6-2/TRBV6-3; DNA: TGTGCCGGAGGGCTGAGGTTGGGGGAGCAGTACTTC; CDR3: CAGGLRLGEQYF
size: few; J: TRBJ2-2; D: NA; V: TRBV24-1; DNA: TGTGCCACCAAAGGGGCCGAACTGACCGGGGAGCTGTTTTTT; CDR3: CATKGAELTGELFF
size: NA; J: TRBJ2-1; D: NA; V: TRBV20-1; DNA: TGCAGTGCTTTCGATAGGGGGAATGAGCAGTTCTTC; CDR3: CSAFDRGNEQFF
size: NA; J: TRBJ2-3; D: NA; V: TRBV29-1; DNA: TGCAGCGTTGGGGTGACTAGTTCAACAGATACGCAGTATTTT; CDR3: CSVGVTSSTDTQYF
size: few; J: TRBJ2-7; D: TRBD1; V: TRBV3-1; DNA: TGTGCCAGCAGCCGTACTCCGGGACAGGGGTCCGGCGAGCAGTACTTC; CDR3: CASSRTPGQGSGEQYF
size: few; J: TRBJ1-1; D: NA; V: TRBV28; DNA: TGTGCCAGCACCACTCAGGGGAGGGAGGCTTTCTTT; CDR3: CASTTQGREAFF
size: many; J: TRBJ2-1; D: NA; V: TRBV4-2; DNA: TGTGCCAGCAGCCAAGTCCAGCGGCATGAGCAGTTCTTC; CDR3: CASSQVQRHEQFF
size: few; J: TRBJ2-2; D: NA; V: TRBV4-2; DNA: TGTGCCAGCAGTCTCGGACTGAGGACCGGGGAGCTGTTTTTT; CDR3: CASSLGLRTGELFF
size: NA; J: TRBJ1-2; D: NA; V: TRBV28; DNA: TGTGCCAGCAAAGAGGGAGGAGACTATGGCTACACCTTC; CDR3: CASKEGGDYGYTF
size: few; J: TRBJ2-1; D: NA; V: TRBV20-1; DNA: TGCAGTGCTAGTACGACTAGGAGTAATGAGCAGTTCTTC; CDR3: CSASTTRSNEQFF
size: NA; J: TRBJ2-6; D: NA; V: TRBV6-1; DNA: TGTGCCAGTAGTCCCATGACTGGGGCCAACGTCCTGACTTTC; CDR3: CASSPMTGANVLTF
size: few; J: TRBJ2-7; D: NA; V: TRBV6-1; DNA: TGTGCCAGCAGTGAAGTGGGCCCCAGTATATCCCCTTCCGAGCAGTACTTC; CDR3: CASSEVGPSISPSEQYF
size: few; J: TRBJ1-1; D: NA; V: TRBV12-3/TRBV12-4; DNA: TGTGCCAGCAGCCTTAATTTTGGGGCTTTCTTT; CDR3: CASSLNFGAFF
size: NA; J: TRBJ2-1; D: TRBD2; V: TRBV13; DNA: TGTGCCAGCAGCTTTGAGTGGACTAGCCGGTACAATGAGCAGTTCTTC; CDR3: CASSFEWTSRYNEQFF
size: NA; J: TRBJ2-1; D: NA; V: TRBV7-2; DNA: TGTGCCAGCAGCTCGAATAGCGGCTCCTACAATGAGCAGTTCTTC; CDR3: CASSSNSGSYNEQFF
size: NA; J: TRBJ2-3; D: TRBD1; V: TRBV16; DNA: TGTGGCAGCAGTACAGGGGAACCGTATACGCAGTATTTT; CDR3: CGSSTGEPYTQYF
size: NA; J: TRBJ2-7; D: NA; V: TRBV5-6; DNA: TGTGCCAGCAGCTTGGAATCGAGGGGACACGTTCCCTACGAGCAGTACTTC; CDR3: CASSLESRGHVPYEQYF
size: NA; J: TRBJ2-7; D: NA; V: TRBV12-3/TRBV12-4; DNA: TGTGCCAGCAGTTTATGGGGGCGAAGCGAGCAGTACTTC; CDR3: CASSLWGRSEQYF
size: few; J: TRBJ2-5; D: NA; V: TRBV20-1; DNA: TGCAGTGCTAGAGGGGCAGGGAGGGAGACCCAGTACTTC; CDR3: CSARGAGRETQYF
size: few; J: TRBJ2-1; D: NA; V: TRBV7-6; DNA: TGTGCCAGCAACCCCCTTGTGGGGATACATCCCTACAATGAGCAGTTCTTC; CDR3: CASNPLVGIHPYNEQFF
size: few; J: TRBJ2-1; D: NA; V: TRBV28; DNA: TGTGCCAGCAGTGGAGTCAGCTCCTACAATGAGCAGTTCTTC; CDR3: CASSGVSSYNEQFF
size: NA; J: TRBJ1-2; D: NA; V: TRBV12-3/TRBV12-4; DNA: TGTGCCAGCAGACAAGGACTTCTAAACTATGGCTACACCTTC; CDR3: CASRQGLLNYGYTF
size: NA; J: TRBJ2-3; D: NA; V: TRBV6-4; DNA: TGTGCCAGCAGCCGGGAAGGGGCGACAGATACGCAGTATTTT; CDR3: CASSREGATDTQYF
size: few; J: TRBJ2-5; D: TRBD1; V: TRBV5-1; DNA: TGCGCCAGCAGCCGGGACAGGGGCCAAGAGACCCAGTACTTC; CDR3: CASSRDRGQETQYF
size: few; J: TRBJ1-1; D: NA; V: TRBV5-1; DNA: TGCGCCAGTTCAGGGACGGCTGAAGCTTTCTTT; CDR3: CASSGTAEAFF
size: NA; J: TRBJ2-2; D: TRBD2; V: TRBV14; DNA: TGTGCCAGCAGCCAACTAGCGGGAGGGCCGAACACCGGGGAGCTGTTTTTT; CDR3: CASSQLAGGPNTGELFF
size: many; J: TRBJ2-7; D: TRBD2; V: TRBV6-1; DNA: TGTGCCAGCAGTGACAGCGGGATCTACGAGCAGTACTTC; CDR3: CASSDSGIYEQYF